The 13 T cell receptor beta chains in this list originate from one sample, sequenced in a study of T cells after yellow fever vaccination. TCRdb independently ran MiXCR on the 5' RACE reads; one entry per CDR3 protein. The profile covers about 300,000 distinct CDR3 sequences, with around 10% appearing a single time and 3% to 4% taken by the ten largest. Sequencing used CD4+ T cells sorted from PBMCs, obtained 5 days after the yellow fever booster vaccination. These receptors were collected from a man between 18 and 35 years old who received the YFV17D yellow fever vaccine.

This clonotype was counted many times. This chain uses TRBV7-9 with TRBJ1-1; tentatively, D is TRBD1 (5 bases). The ends were cut back, 3 bases at V and 0 bases at J, with 17 bases in the middle. Germline CDR1 reads SEHNR; CDR2 reads FQNEAQ (reference sequence). The CDR3 loop spans 17 amino acids. The DNA of the CDR3 is TGTGCCAGCAGCTTTCGGCAACGGGGGGGGATGAACACTGAAGCTTTCTTT. Its protein is CASSFRQRGGMNTEAFF.

V and J are TRBV9 and TRBJ2-6, with D possibly being TRBD1 or TRBD2 (5 bases each). There are 16 residues in the CDR3. Germline V gene sequence: CDR1 SGDLS, CDR2 YYNGEE. Between the trimmed V and J ends, which lost 0 bases and 2 bases, there was a span of 9 bases. The CDR3, as DNA: TGTGCCAGCAGCGTAGTTCCGGGGCCTGGGGCCAACGTCCTGACTTTC. This translates into CASSVVPGPGANVLTF.

The V call is TRBV21-1, the J call TRBJ1-4; the table's TRBD1 call for D was not verified on the DNA. TRBV21-1 is a documented pseudogene. The CDR3 runs 16 residues. The chain's CDR3 is CASSRVTGGPDEKLFF. The CDR3, as DNA: TGTGCCAGCAGCAGGGTAACAGGGGGCCCCGATGAAAAACTGTTTTTT.

This clonotype came up a few times. The chain uses TRBV5-5 and TRBJ1-6; D may be TRBD1 (5 bases). Trimming pared 2 bases from V and 8 bases from J, leaving 11 bases between. The CDR3 runs 14 residues. CDR1 is SGHKS, CDR2 YYEKEE, per germline (reference sequence). The CDR3 region has the DNA TGTGCCAGCAGCTTCCGCAGGGATTATTCACCCCTCCACTTT. Amino acid sequence: CASSFRRDYSPLHF.

This clonotype showed up just a few times. This chain connects TRBV12-3 or TRBV12-4 to TRBJ2-7; D may correspond to TRBD1 or TRBD2 (5 bases each). This CDR3 comprises 14 residues. Trimming took 5 bases from V and 5 from J, leaving 16 bases between them. CDR3 nucleotides: TGTGCCAGCAGTCCGGAGGATAGGGGCAACGAGCAGTACTTC. Its translation: CASSPEDRGNEQYF.

The gene calls are TRBV7-2 and TRBJ1-2, with D possibly TRBD1 on 5 matching bases. Trimming shortened V by 6 bases and J by 8 bases, and 16 bases separated the two germline ends. CDR1 SGHTA and CDR2 FQGNSA come from the germline V gene. The CDR3 length is 13 residues. DNA of the CDR3: TGTGCCAGCAGTTTGCGGGGGTCATGGGGCTACACCTTC. Residues: CASSLRGSWGYTF.

A few counts support this clonotype. This rearrangement joins TRBV5-8 to TRBJ1-5; D is possibly TRBD1 (5 bases). The CDR3 sequence is 14 residues long. CDR1 is SGHTS and CDR2 is YDEGEE in the germline V gene. The V end was cut by 6 bases, the J end by 4 bases, with 14 bases between. CDR3 DNA: TGTGCCAGCAACTTTGGGGGTATGAATCAGCCCCAGCATTTT. This encodes CASNFGGMNQPQHF.

The chain combines TRBV30 with TRBJ1-5; tentative D call: TRBD1 (5 bases). This CDR3 is built from 13 residues. Per the germline V gene, CDR1 is GTSNPN and CDR2 is SVGIG (reference sequence). The ends were cut back, 5 bases at V and 10 bases at J, with 18 bases in the middle. CDR3 sequence: CAWAGQGVTPQHF. DNA for the CDR3: TGTGCCTGGGCGGGCCAGGGCGTTACACCCCAGCATTTT.

This clonotype was picked up a small number of times. The chain is built from TRBV6-5 and TRBJ1-3, with 9 bases aligning to TRBD1. With V trimmed by 0 bases and J by 1 base, 1 base remained unmatched. Germline values: CDR1 MNHEY, CDR2 SVGAGI. The CDR3 spans 16 residues. The CDR3 coding sequence is TGTGCCAGCAGTTACTCCGGGACAGGGTCTGGAAACACCATATATTTT. It yields the protein CASSYSGTGSGNTIYF.

A single count supports this clonotype. The CDR3 does not close with the conserved phenylalanine or tryptophan, likely indicating a read error. The chain combines TRBV4-3 with TRBJ1-3; D gene unclear. Trimming removed 4 bases at V and 0 bases at J, with 16 bases between. The CDR3 totals 17 residues. In germline, CDR1 is LGHNA, CDR2 YSLEER. The CDR3 DNA reads as TGCGCCAGCAGCCGCGGAATTCAGGATTTCTCTGGAAACACCATATATATT. This translates into CASSRGIQDFSGNTIYI.

In its sample, this clonotype was seen a few times. The chain couples TRBV7-9 to TRBJ1-2, with 7 bases matching TRBD1. The ends lost 5 bases at V and 6 bases at J; junction bases unmatched: 9. Germline V CDR1 and CDR2: SEHNR, FQNEAQ (reference sequence). The CDR3 runs to 14 residues. For the CDR3, the DNA is TGTGCCAGCAGCCCCCGACAGGGATTGGATGGCTACACCTTC. This sequence encodes CASSPRQGLDGYTF. Full variable domain (outside the CDR3, taken from reference TRBV7-9 and TRBJ1-2): DTGVSQNPRHKITKRGQNVTFRCDPISEHNRLYWYRQTLGQGPEFLTYFQNEAQLEKSRLLSDRFSAERPKGSFSTLEIQRTEQGDSAMYLCASSPRQGLDGYTFGSGTRLTVV.

The gene calls are TRBV28 and TRBJ2-3, with 7 positions matching TRBD1. The germline V gene encodes CDR1 MDHEN and CDR2 SYDVKM. The V gene end was trimmed by 6 bases and the J gene end by 3 bases; junction bases not matched to a gene: 12. The CDR3 is made up of 16 amino acids. The CDR3 coding sequence is TGTGCCAGCAGCCCCCTGGACAGGTTGATGACAGATACGCAGTATTTT. Amino acids: CASSPLDRLMTDTQYF.

The rearrangement links TRBV19 to TRBJ1-4; D gene uncertain. Germline V lookup: CDR1 LNHDA, CDR2 SQIVND (reference sequence). This CDR3 is built from 15 residues. Trimming stripped 1 base from V and 0 bases from J, with 6 bases between. The DNA for the CDR3 is TGTGCCAGTAGTATAGCGGGCACAACTAATGAAAAACTGTTTTTT. It specifies CASSIAGTTNEKLFF.